The clone carrying this T cell receptor (beta chain) was picked up a small number of times. Antigen specificity is unknown. TCRdb called the RT-PCR reads again in MiXCR, with one record for every CDR3 protein. The data show just under 550,000 distinct CDR3 sequences, 20% to 25% seen once. The data derive from a study of response to subunit inactivated influenza vaccine. Findings and caveats of the study: T cells newly recruited by each seasonal influenza vaccination are few, the authors suggested.

Trimming took off 7 bases at V and 7 bases at J, with 16 bases between the two ends. The germline CDR1 and CDR2 sequences are MNHNS and SASEGT. The CDR3 is 13 residues long. In addition, the sample was reused for a study of T cells expressing NK-cell markers. That report notes: UMIs were included in TCR beta cDNA generated by 5'RACE template switching. Seven HCMV-seropositive donors and one seronegative donor made up the eight sequenced donors. As a fraction of CD8+ T cells, dominant NKG2C+ clonotypes reached about 1.0-7.5% in over 5 donors. HCMV specificity of the expanded NKG2C+ T cell clones stayed unclear.

This sequence joins TRBV6-1 and TRBJ1-2, with D possibly matching TRBD1 (6 bases). The receptor comes from a man in his fifties or sixties who received an inactivated influenza vaccine. Sequences were derived from CD4+ T cells sorted from PBMCs, sampled 12 days after vaccination. The CDR3 coding sequence is TGTGCCAGCACTGTCGGAGGGGGTGGTGGCTACACCTTC. It translates to CASTVGGGGGYTF.